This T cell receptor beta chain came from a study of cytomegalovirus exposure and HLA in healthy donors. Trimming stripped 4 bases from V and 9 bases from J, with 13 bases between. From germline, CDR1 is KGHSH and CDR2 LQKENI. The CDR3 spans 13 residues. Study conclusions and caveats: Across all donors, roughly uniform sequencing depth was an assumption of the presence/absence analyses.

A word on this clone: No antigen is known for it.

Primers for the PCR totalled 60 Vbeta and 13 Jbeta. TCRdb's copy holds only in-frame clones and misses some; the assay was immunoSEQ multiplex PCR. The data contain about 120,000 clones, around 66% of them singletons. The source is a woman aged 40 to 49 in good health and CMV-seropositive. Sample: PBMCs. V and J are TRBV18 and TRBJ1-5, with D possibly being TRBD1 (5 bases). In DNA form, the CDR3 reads TGTGCCAGCTCACTTTCCAGGGAGGGGCCCCAGCATTTT. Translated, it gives CASSLSREGPQHF. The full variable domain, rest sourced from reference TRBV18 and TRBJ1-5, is NAGVMQNPRHLVRRRGQEARLRCSPMKGHSHVYWYRQLPEEGLKFMVYLQKENIIDESGMPKERFSAEFPKEGPSILRIQQVVRGDSAAYFCASSLSREGPQHFGDGTRLSIL.